This T cell receptor beta chain originates from a study of blood T cell repertoires in COVID-19. Original data processing: For nucleated cells, counts were estimated from reference gene primer amplification. Data came from immunoSEQ multiplex PCR; TCRdb stores just in-frame clones and leaves some out. D and trimming come from the DNA, and the V and J calls and clone size come from that table. Among 50,000 to 65,000 clones, just under 85% were seen once, and the ten largest hold around 5%. CDR1 is MNHEY, CDR2 SVGAGI, per germline. V dropped 2 bases and J dropped 4; count of bases not matched to a gene: 6. The CDR3 consists of 15 residues.

The J gene is TRBJ1-2, the V gene TRBV6-5; 8 positions match TRBD1. The specimen was peripheral blood. This TCR was recovered from a man between 70 and 80 years old with acute or convalescent COVID-19. CDR3 DNA: TGTGCCAGCAGTTACCAGGTGGACAGGGTCTATGGCTACACCTTC. It yields the protein CASSYQVDRVYGYTF.